A selection of T cell receptor beta chains follows, all from one sample in a study of cytomegalovirus exposure and HLA in healthy donors. TCRdb's table, derived via immunoSEQ multiplex PCR, lists solely in-frame clones and lacks some. The sample carries more than 95,000 clones, 85% to 90% recorded once. Sequencing was done on a sample of PBMCs. All receptors derive from a woman aged 18-30 years in good health and CMV-seronegative. The CDR3 runs from the conserved cysteine through the conserved F or W. The order of the fields is clone size, V gene, D gene, J gene, CDR3 DNA, CDR3 protein. A D gene is named only where the DNA matches it firmly. Clone size is stated in some rows and not others, as once, few, many or a class when expanded.

abundance: .; v_gene: TRBV11-2; d_gene: .; j_gene: TRBJ2-1; CDR3nt: TGTGCCAGCAGCTTAGTCGGGTCCAACAATGAGCAGTTCTTC; CDR3aa: CASSLVGSNNEQFF
abundance: few; v_gene: TRBV18; d_gene: .; j_gene: TRBJ1-1; CDR3nt: TGTGCCAGCTCACCCCAGGACCTCGGGAGCACTGAAGCTTTCTTT; CDR3aa: CASSPQDLGSTEAFF
abundance: .; v_gene: TRBV5-8; d_gene: TRBD1; j_gene: TRBJ1-5; CDR3nt: TGTGCCAGCAGCTTGGCCAGTTCCCAGGGGGCCGCTTTCGATCAGCCCCAGCATTTT; CDR3aa: CASSLASSQGAAFDQPQHF
abundance: .; v_gene: TRBV9; d_gene: .; j_gene: TRBJ2-2; CDR3nt: TGTGCCAGCAGCGCAGGGGTGGCGAACACCGGGGAGCTGTTTTTT; CDR3aa: CASSAGVANTGELFF
abundance: .; v_gene: TRBV10-2; d_gene: .; j_gene: TRBJ1-1; CDR3nt: TGCGCCAGCAGTGAGTCGGGGGCAGGCGTCACTGAAGCTTTCTTT; CDR3aa: CASSESGAGVTEAFF
abundance: .; v_gene: TRBV9; d_gene: .; j_gene: TRBJ2-2; CDR3nt: TGTGCCAGCAGCGTAGGAGGGGGTAGCACCGGGGAGCTGTTTTTT; CDR3aa: CASSVGGGSTGELFF
abundance: .; v_gene: TRBV27; d_gene: TRBD1; j_gene: TRBJ1-4; CDR3nt: TGTGCCAGCAGTCGGGACAGGGGCTATAATGAAAAACTGTTTTTT; CDR3aa: CASSRDRGYNEKLFF
abundance: .; v_gene: TRBV28; d_gene: .; j_gene: TRBJ1-2; CDR3nt: TGTGCCAGCAGTTTATTGTCAGTTCCTAACTATGGCTACACCTTC; CDR3aa: CASSLLSVPNYGYTF
abundance: .; v_gene: TRBV19; d_gene: TRBD2; j_gene: TRBJ2-7; CDR3nt: TGTGCCAGTAGTACCGGGACTAGCGGGTTGCAGTACTTC; CDR3aa: CASSTGTSGLQYF
abundance: .; v_gene: TRBV18; d_gene: TRBD1; j_gene: TRBJ1-1; CDR3nt: TGTGCCAGCTCACGGGGACAGTCCACTGAAGCTTTCTTT; CDR3aa: CASSRGQSTEAFF
abundance: .; v_gene: TRBV30; d_gene: .; j_gene: TRBJ1-1; CDR3nt: TGTGCCTGGAGTGAGCGGGGGCCCACTGAAGCTTTCTTT; CDR3aa: CAWSERGPTEAFF
abundance: .; v_gene: TRBV27; d_gene: TRBD2; j_gene: TRBJ2-7; CDR3nt: TGTGCCAGCAGTTTGTATAGCGGGGGGGCCTACGAGCAGTACTTC; CDR3aa: CASSLYSGGAYEQYF
abundance: .; v_gene: TRBV7-8; d_gene: .; j_gene: TRBJ1-2; CDR3nt: TGTGCCAGCAGCTTAAATGTCCAGGCCCTCTGGTTGAAAGGCTACACCTTC; CDR3aa: CASSLNVQALWLKGYTF
abundance: .; v_gene: TRBV9; d_gene: TRBD2; j_gene: TRBJ2-1; CDR3nt: TGTGCCAGCAGCCCTGGACTAGGACTCAATGAGCAGTTCTTC; CDR3aa: CASSPGLGLNEQFF
abundance: .; v_gene: TRBV28; d_gene: .; j_gene: TRBJ1-5; CDR3nt: TGTGCCAGCTTTGCTGGGACAATGAGCAATCAGCCCCAGCATTTT; CDR3aa: CASFAGTMSNQPQHF